These 17 T cell receptor beta chains came from one sample sequenced in a study of T cell responses to AZD1222 COVID-19 vaccine. The method was immunoSEQ multiplex PCR; TCRdb's version includes in-frame clones alone and lacks a portion of them. The repertoire holds just over 150,000 clones, with roughly 90% as singletons. Material: peripheral blood, obtained 28 days after the second AZD1222 dose. These receptors originate from an adult who received the AZD1222 COVID-19 vaccine.

V and J are TRBV6-5 and TRBJ1-6; 9 bases are shared with TRBD1. Looked up from germline, CDR1 is MNHEY and CDR2 is SVGAGI. Trimming at V came to 10 bases and at J to 6 bases, leaving 7 bases not matched to a gene. The CDR3 is 14 residues long. The CDR3 DNA reads TGTGCCACAGAAATGACAGGGGGTAATTCACCCCTCCACTTT. Protein sequence: CATEMTGGNSPLHF.

This rearrangement joins TRBV27 to TRBJ2-6; D not certain. The CDR3 sequence is 15 residues long. With 6 bases removed from V and 0 bases from J, the gap between germline ends came to 9 bases. CDR1 MNHEY and CDR2 SMNVEV come from the germline V gene (reference sequence). CDR3 nucleotides: TGTGCCAGCAGCCAAAAGACCTCTGGGGCCAACGTCCTGACTTTC. This codes for CASSQKTSGANVLTF.

The CDR3 nucleotides read TGTGCCAGCCGCATGCGGGAGGGGATTTACGAGCAGTACTTC. Residues: CASRMREGIYEQYF. The rearrangement links TRBV19 to TRBJ2-7; TRBD2 matches at 9 bases. CDR1 LNHDA and CDR2 SQIVND come from the germline V gene (reference sequence). V lost 9 bases to trimming and J lost 4 bases; unmatched junction nucleotides: 10. The CDR3 covers 14 residues. The full variable domain, completed using reference TRBV19 and TRBJ2-7, is DGGITQSPKYLFRKEGQNVTLSCEQNLNHDAMYWYRQDPGQGLRLIYYSQIVNDFQKGDIAEGYSVSREKKESFPLTVTSAQKNPTAFYLCASRMREGIYEQYFGPGTRLTVT.

The rearrangement links TRBV6-5 to TRBJ2-3; D not certain. The germline CDR1 and CDR2 sequences are MNHEY and SVGAGI. Trimming left V 6 bases short and J 4 bases short, with 14 bases between. The CDR3 runs to 14 residues. The CDR3 reads CASRRWNPSDTQYF. CDR3 DNA: TGTGCCAGCAGGAGGTGGAACCCGTCAGATACGCAGTATTTT.

J is TRBJ1-5 and V is TRBV6-4, with no clear D. The ends were cut back, 5 bases at V and 6 bases at J, with 11 bases in the middle. Germline lookup yields CDR1 MRHNA and CDR2 SNTAGT. The CDR3 sequence is 13 residues long. The CDR3 DNA follows: TGTGCCAGCAGTCTCGAGGGCGGTCAGCCCCAGCATTTT. It codes for CASSLEGGQPQHF.

This chain connects TRBV30 to TRBJ1-1; D might be TRBD1 (6 bases). Trimming removed 3 bases from V and 8 bases from J, with 16 bases in between. This CDR3 has 13 residues. Per the germline V gene, CDR1 is GTSNPN and CDR2 is SVGIG (reference sequence). The CDR3: CAWSPTGIQEAFF. The CDR3 bases are TGTGCCTGGAGCCCGACAGGTATTCAGGAAGCTTTCTTT.

The rearrangement uses TRBV11-1 and TRBJ2-7; no clear D gene. CDR3 length equals 15 residues. Germline CDR1 and CDR2: SGHAT and FQDESV (reference sequence). V was trimmed by 1 base and J by 3 bases, leaving 13 bases between them. The CDR3 spells CASSLGLGLIYEQYF. Written as DNA, the CDR3 is TGTGCCAGCAGCTTAGGATTGGGGTTGATCTACGAGCAGTACTTC.

The chain recombines TRBV5-1 with TRBJ1-1; possible D gene TRBD1, 5 bases. Germline-derived CDR1 and CDR2 are SGHRS and YFSETQ. V was shortened by 4 bases and J by 1 base, with 11 bases between the two germline ends. The CDR3 has 14 amino acids. The CDR3 reads CASSPQTENTEAFF. The CDR3 coding sequence is TGCGCCAGCAGCCCTCAGACAGAGAACACTGAAGCTTTCTTT.

V usage is TRBV3-1 (or the pseudogene TRBV3-2) and J usage is TRBJ1-1, with D tentatively TRBD1 (5 bases). V was pared by 4 bases and J by 3 bases, with 12 bases between. The CDR3 totals 14 residues. Germline CDR1 is LGHDT and CDR2 is YNNKEL (reference sequence). The CDR3 loop is CASSRGVGDTEAFF. In nucleotides, the CDR3 is TGTGCCAGCAGCCGAGGGGTAGGGGACACTGAAGCTTTCTTT.

This chain links TRBV6-5 with TRBJ2-7; 7 bases are shared with TRBD1. Germline V lookup: CDR1 MNHEY, CDR2 SVGAGI. The J segment lost 2 bases and the V segment lost 2 bases, leaving 6 bases of the junction unmatched. The CDR3 has 15 residues. CDR3 bases: TGTGCCAGCAGTTACGGCGGTACAGGGGCCTACGAGCAGTACTTC. Translating it yields CASSYGGTGAYEQYF.

The chain uses TRBV6-5 and TRBJ1-3; TRBD1 might be the D (6 bases). The CDR3 is 13 amino acids. V lost 2 bases, J lost 4 bases, and 6 bases lay in between. From germline, CDR1 is MNHEY and CDR2 SVGAGI. The CDR3 sequence: CASSYTGGNTIYF. Written as DNA, the CDR3 is TGTGCCAGCAGTTACACAGGGGGAAACACCATATATTTT.

The CDR3 sequence is CASSKEGGNTEAFF. In nucleotides, the CDR3 is TGTGCCAGCAGTAAAGAGGGCGGAAACACTGAAGCTTTCTTT. The chain joins TRBV2 to TRBJ1-1; D unresolved. V was cut by 5 bases and J by 2 bases, with 12 bases left in between. The CDR3 has 14 amino acids. Germline V lookup: CDR1 SNHLY, CDR2 FYNNEI.

The chain joins TRBV10-1 to TRBJ2-1, with D hard to call. The V gene's germline CDR1 is WNHNN and CDR2 SYGVQD (reference sequence). CDR3 length: 13 residues. V dropped 2 bases and J dropped 8 bases, with 10 bases sitting between them. The CDR3 region has the DNA TGCGCCAGCAGTGAGGGGCAGACCTATGAGCAGTTCTTC. It specifies CASSEGQTYEQFF.

This clone came up once. The V call is TRBV3-1 (or the pseudogene TRBV3-2), the J call TRBJ2-7; 7 bases are a match to TRBD1. The CDR3 is made up of 13 amino acids. J lost 10 bases, V lost 5 bases, and 11 bases had no gene match. CDR1 and CDR2 from the germline V gene are LGHDT and YNNKEL (reference sequence). The CDR3 sequence is CASSVPGTVIQYF. Here the CDR3 DNA reads TGTGCCAGCAGCGTCCCCGGGACAGTAATACAGTACTTC.

This chain connects TRBV7-9 to TRBJ2-7; possible D gene TRBD2, 6 bases. Germline CDR1 is SEHNR and CDR2 is FQNEAQ (reference sequence). The CDR3 has 13 amino acids. V was clipped by 5 bases and J by 6 bases, with 14 bases between them. CDR3 residues: CASSPPTSSEQYF. Written as DNA, the CDR3 is TGTGCCAGCAGCCCACCCACTAGCTCCGAGCAGTACTTC.

The rearrangement joins TRBV28 to TRBJ2-3; D uncertain. The germline gives CDR1 MDHEN, CDR2 SYDVKM. V lost 6 bases, J lost 4 bases, and 5 bases lay in between. This CDR3 has 11 amino acids. The CDR3 reads CASRSPDTQYF. The CDR3 DNA is TGTGCCAGCAGGTCCCCAGATACGCAGTATTTT. The whole variable domain, remainder taken from reference TRBV28 and TRBJ2-3, is DVKVTQSSRYLVKRTGEKVFLECVQDMDHENMFWYRQDPGLGLRLIYFSYDVKMKEKGDIPEGYSVSREKKERFSLILESASTNQTSMYLCASRSPDTQYFGPGTRLTVL.

This clone was seen a single time. The rearrangement joins TRBV19 to TRBJ1-6, with TRBD1 matching over 7 bases. V shed 11 bases and J 7 bases; nucleotides not matched to a gene: 8. CDR1 and CDR2 (germline): LNHDA, SQIVND (reference sequence). CDR3 length equals 13 residues. The CDR3 coding sequence is TGTGCCGCAAACAGGGGAGGGAATTCACCCCTCCACTTT. Amino acids: CAANRGGNSPLHF.